The 22 T cell receptor beta chains in this list originate from one sample, sequenced in a study of blood T cell repertoires in COVID-19. The assay was immunoSEQ multiplex PCR, and TCRdb's table has in-frame clones only and misses some. The sample includes over 150,000 clones, about 88% of them seen just once. The sequenced sample was peripheral blood. These receptors originate from a man in his sixties with COVID-19, enrolled during active disease.

DNA for the CDR3: TGTGCCAGCAGCTTTATGACCGTCGGGAGCAATCAGCCCCAGCATTTT. Its translation is CASSFMTVGSNQPQHF. The V gene is TRBV5-6, the J gene TRBJ1-5, with D hard to call. The CDR3 consists of 16 residues. Germline CDR1 and CDR2: SGHDT and YYEEEE. Trimming took 2 bases from V and 1 from J, leaving 13 bases between them.

The chain has TRBV9 and TRBJ1-1; D ambiguous. Trimming shortened V by 0 bases and J by 7 bases, and 10 bases separated the two germline ends. The CDR3 totals 13 residues. Germline CDR1 is SGDLS and CDR2 is YYNGEE. The CDR3 DNA reads TGTGCCAGCAGCGTAGGGTCAGTTCATGAAGCTTTCTTT. This sequence encodes CASSVGSVHEAFF.

This rearrangement joins TRBV11-3 to TRBJ2-3; D may be TRBD2 (5 bases). Looked up from germline, CDR1 is SGHNT and CDR2 is YENEEA. V was trimmed by 5 bases and J by 4 bases, leaving 10 bases between them. The CDR3 length is 13 residues. The CDR3 here is CASSPGGADTQYF. In nucleotides, the CDR3 is TGTGCCAGCAGCCCAGGAGGCGCAGATACGCAGTATTTT.

V is TRBV24-1 and J is TRBJ1-1, with D perhaps matching TRBD1 (6 bases). V was cut by 7 bases and J by 3 bases, with 14 bases left in between. This CDR3 spans 14 amino acids. The germline CDR1 and CDR2 sequences are KGHDR and SFDVKD. The CDR3 reads CATRPGAGDTEAFF. The CDR3, as DNA: TGTGCCACCAGACCAGGGGCAGGGGACACTGAAGCTTTCTTT.

The chain carries TRBV21-1 and TRBJ1-5; TRBD1, the table's D call, lacks a check against the DNA. TRBV21-1 is described as a pseudogene. The CDR3 covers 17 residues. This CDR3 reads CASPQNAGTGEGQPQHF. CDR3 sequence (DNA): TGTGCCAGCCCACAGAATGCCGGGACAGGGGAGGGACAGCCCCAGCATTTT.

CDR3 residues: CASSFSSPPSVVSYEQYF. Written as DNA, the CDR3 is TGCGCCAGCAGCTTTAGTTCCCCCCCATCGGTTGTCTCCTACGAGCAGTACTTC. The rearrangement joins TRBV5-1 to TRBJ2-7; unclear D gene. Germline V gene lookup returns CDR1 SGHRS and CDR2 YFSETQ. CDR3 length: 18 amino acids. The ends were cut back, 2 bases at V and 0 bases at J, with 21 bases in the middle. The full variable domain, rest sourced from reference TRBV5-1 and TRBJ2-7, is KAGVTQTPRYLIKTRGQQVTLSCSPISGHRSVSWYQQTPGQGLQFLFEYFSETQRNKGNFPGRFSGRQFSNSRSEMNVSTLELGDSALYLCASSFSSPPSVVSYEQYFGPGTRLTVT.

The genes are TRBV5-4 and TRBJ1-1; 7 positions agree with TRBD1. Trimming at V came to 0 bases and at J to 5 bases, leaving 4 bases not matched to a gene. Germline V lookup: CDR1 SGHNT, CDR2 YYREEE (reference sequence). This CDR3 has 14 amino acids. The CDR3 DNA follows: TGTGCCAGCAGCTTGGGACAGGGAATTACTGAAGCTTTCTTT. Amino acid sequence: CASSLGQGITEAFF.

The chain recombines TRBV6-2 or TRBV6-3 with TRBJ1-1; unclear D gene. V gave up 6 bases and J gave up 0 bases, with 14 bases separating them. CDR3 length: 15 residues. Germline assignment: CDR1 MNHEY and CDR2 SVGEGT. CDR3 sequence (DNA): TGTGCCAGCAGCGGAGGCAGGACTATGAACACTGAAGCTTTCTTT. Its protein product is CASSGGRTMNTEAFF.

A few counts support this clone. This chain connects TRBV4-2 to TRBJ1-2; 8 bases line up with TRBD1. CDR1 LGHNA and CDR2 YNFKEQ come from the germline V gene. This CDR3 is built from 18 residues. The V gene end was trimmed by 0 bases and the J gene end by 3 bases; junction bases not matched to a gene: 12. The CDR3 loop is CASSQDPARGRIDYGYTF. The CDR3, as DNA: TGTGCCAGCAGCCAAGATCCTGCCAGGGGGCGTATAGACTATGGCTACACCTTC.

This chain connects TRBV4-3 to TRBJ1-1; 8 bases fit TRBD1. The CDR3 has 14 amino acids. The germline V gene has CDR1 LGHNA and CDR2 YSLEER. J was trimmed by 4 bases and V by 1 base; bases with no gene match: 2. The CDR3 is CASSQGQGSTEAFF. Here the CDR3 DNA reads TGCGCCAGCAGCCAAGGACAGGGGAGCACTGAAGCTTTCTTT.

This clone occurred a few times. The V and J genes are TRBV19 and TRBJ1-5; D remains unclear. Germline loops: CDR1 LNHDA, CDR2 SQIVND (reference sequence). Trimming pared 5 bases from V and 4 bases from J, leaving 9 bases between. The CDR3 loop spans 13 amino acids. CDR3 region: CASSSRANQPQHF. CDR3 coding DNA: TGTGCCAGTAGTTCGAGGGCGAATCAGCCCCAGCATTTT.

This clone was counted a single time. The V call is TRBV6-5, the J call TRBJ1-6, with D uncertain. CDR1 is MNHEY, CDR2 SVGAGI, per germline. V lost 7 bases and J 4 bases, leaving 14 bases between the germline ends. The CDR3 is made up of 15 amino acids. The chain's CDR3 is CASNKDGRYNSPLHF. In nucleotides, the CDR3 is TGTGCCAGCAATAAGGACGGGAGGTATAATTCACCCCTCCACTTT.

The gene calls are TRBV7-8 and TRBJ2-5; 11 bases match TRBD2. The ends lost 5 bases at V and 4 bases at J; junction bases unmatched: 3. The CDR3 is made up of 14 amino acids. The germline CDR1 and CDR2 sequences are SGHVS and FQNEAQ. DNA for the CDR3: TGTGCCAGCAGCCTTAGCGGGGGGGCAGAGACCCAGTACTTC. It specifies CASSLSGGAETQYF. Complete variable domain (other parts from reference TRBV7-8 and TRBJ2-5): GAGVSQSPRYKVAKRGQDVALRCDPISGHVSLFWYQQALGQGPEFLTYFQNEAQLDKSGLPSDRFFAERPEGSVSTLKIQRTQQEDSAVYLCASSLSGGAETQYFGPGTRLLVL.

This clone has just a few counts. The rearrangement uses TRBV5-1 and TRBJ1-6; TRBD1 aligns across 7 bases. Unmatched junction bases numbered 14, after V lost 4 bases and J lost 10 bases. The CDR3 has 16 amino acids. Germline assignment: CDR1 SGHRS and CDR2 YFSETQ. The CDR3 DNA reads as TGCGCCAGCAGCGCCGGGACAGCGATCGGTGGGTCACCCCTCCACTTT. The encoded protein is CASSAGTAIGGSPLHF.

The CDR3 is CASSWEGINSPLHF. CDR3 nucleotides: TGTGCCAGCAGCTGGGAGGGTATCAATTCACCCCTCCACTTT. The rearrangement links TRBV5-6 to TRBJ1-6; D unresolved. V gave up 3 bases and J gave up 7 bases, with 11 bases separating them. Germline V gene sequence: CDR1 SGHDT, CDR2 YYEEEE. This CDR3 comprises 14 residues.

The V call is TRBV15, the J call TRBJ2-7, with 8 bases identical to TRBD2. The CDR3 sequence is 13 residues long. Per germline, CDR1 LNHNV and CDR2 YYDKDF (reference sequence). V lost 6 bases to trimming and J lost 10 bases; unmatched junction nucleotides: 11. The CDR3 protein is CATSTRGLVEQYF. The DNA of the CDR3 is TGTGCCACCAGTACACGGGGACTAGTGGAACAGTACTTC.

The chain couples TRBV5-4 to TRBJ1-4, with D possibly being TRBD1 (5 bases). The CDR3 runs to 14 residues. CDR1 is SGHNT, CDR2 YYREEE, per germline (reference sequence). The germline V and J ends were trimmed by 4 bases and 6 bases, with 13 bases remaining between them. CDR3 protein: CASSTDRDYEKLFF. In DNA form, the CDR3 reads TGTGCCAGCAGCACAGACAGAGACTATGAAAAACTGTTTTTT.

V and J are TRBV11-2 and TRBJ2-7, with 10 nucleotides matching TRBD1. The CDR3 contains 15 residues. V lost 5 bases to trimming and J lost 2 bases; unmatched junction nucleotides: 6. The germline V gene has CDR1 SGHAT and CDR2 FQNNGV. The CDR3 is CASSLAGQGPYEQYF. Written as DNA, the CDR3 is TGTGCCAGCAGCCTCGCGGGACAGGGGCCCTACGAGCAGTACTTC.

The chain recombines TRBV7-9 with TRBJ2-1, with 10 bases identical to TRBD2. V shed 3 bases, J shed 4 bases, and the junction held 6 bases outside the gene matches. CDR1 is SEHNR and CDR2 is FQNEAQ in the germline V gene (reference sequence). The CDR3 is made up of 16 amino acids. CDR3 in DNA: TGTGCCAGCAGCTTGACTAGCGGGTCCCGGTACAATGAGCAGTTCTTC. Its protein is CASSLTSGSRYNEQFF.

The gene calls are TRBV3-1 (or the pseudogene TRBV3-2) and TRBJ1-2; TRBD1 agrees at 8 bases. V trimming: 2 bases; J trimming: 7 bases; junction bases outside the gene matches: 3. This CDR3 is 13 amino acids long. Germline assignment: CDR1 LGHDT and CDR2 YNNKEL (reference sequence). The CDR3 DNA reads as TGTGCCAGCAGCCAATACGACAGGGGTGGCTACACCTTC. Translated, it gives CASSQYDRGGYTF.

This chain joins TRBV7-2 and TRBJ2-7; possible D gene TRBD2, 5 bases. CDR1 is SGHTA, CDR2 FQGNSA, per germline. The CDR3 sequence is 16 residues long. V lost 5 bases, J lost 0 bases, and 17 bases lay in between. This CDR3 is CASSLEGSRSSYEQYF. The CDR3 nucleotides are TGTGCCAGCAGCCTCGAGGGCAGCAGGAGCTCCTACGAGCAGTACTTC. The variable domain in full, completed from reference TRBV7-2 and TRBJ2-7, reads GAGVSQSPSNKVTEKGKDVELRCDPISGHTALYWYRQSLGQGLEFLIYFQGNSAPDKSGLPSDRFSAERTGGSVSTLTIQRTQQEDSAVYLCASSLEGSRSSYEQYFGPGTRLTVT.

Of note for this clone: At the DNA level, this CDR3 is encoded by other sequences in the same sample as well. This chain links TRBV7-9 with TRBJ1-1; D ambiguous. CDR1 SEHNR and CDR2 FQNEAQ come from the germline V gene (reference sequence). This CDR3 is built from 14 residues. V lost 1 base, J lost 1 base, and 7 bases lay in between. The CDR3 loop is CASSLVGGNTEAFF. For the CDR3, the DNA is TGTGCCAGCAGCTTAGTAGGAGGGAACACTGAAGCTTTCTTT.